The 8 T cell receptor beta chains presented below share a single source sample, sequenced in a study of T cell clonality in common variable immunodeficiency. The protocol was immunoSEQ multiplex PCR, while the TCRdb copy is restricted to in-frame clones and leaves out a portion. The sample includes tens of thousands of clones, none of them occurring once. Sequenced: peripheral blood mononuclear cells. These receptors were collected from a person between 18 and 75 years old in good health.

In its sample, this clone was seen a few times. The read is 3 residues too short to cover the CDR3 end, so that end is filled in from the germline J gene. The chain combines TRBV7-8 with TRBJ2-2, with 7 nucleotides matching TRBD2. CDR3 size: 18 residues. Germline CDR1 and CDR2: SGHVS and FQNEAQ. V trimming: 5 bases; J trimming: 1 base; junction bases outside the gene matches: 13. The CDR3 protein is CASSRTAVSGVNTGELFF. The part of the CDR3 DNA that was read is TGTGCCAGCAGCCGCACCGCCGTCAGCGGGGTGAACACCGGGGAG.

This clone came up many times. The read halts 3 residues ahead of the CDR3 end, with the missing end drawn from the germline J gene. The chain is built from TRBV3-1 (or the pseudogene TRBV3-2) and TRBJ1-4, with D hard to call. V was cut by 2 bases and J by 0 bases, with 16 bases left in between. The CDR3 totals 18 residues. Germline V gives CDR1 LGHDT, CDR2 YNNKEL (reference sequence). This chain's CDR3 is CASSQPYPWASTNEKLFF. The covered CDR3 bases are TGTGCCAGCAGCCAACCTTACCCCTGGGCTTCAACTAATGAAAAA.

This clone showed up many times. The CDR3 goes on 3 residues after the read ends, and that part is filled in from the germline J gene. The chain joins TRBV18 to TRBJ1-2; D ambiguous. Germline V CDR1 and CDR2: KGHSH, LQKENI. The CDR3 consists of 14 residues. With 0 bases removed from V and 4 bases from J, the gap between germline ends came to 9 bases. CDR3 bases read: TGTGCCAGCTCACCACCGGTCCCGGGCTATGGC. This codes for CASSPPVPGYG. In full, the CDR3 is CASSPPVPGYGYTF.

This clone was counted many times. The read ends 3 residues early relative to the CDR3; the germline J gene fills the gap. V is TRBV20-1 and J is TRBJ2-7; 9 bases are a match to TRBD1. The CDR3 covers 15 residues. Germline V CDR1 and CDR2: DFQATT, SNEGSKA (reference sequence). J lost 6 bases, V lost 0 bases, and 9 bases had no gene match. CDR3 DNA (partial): TGCAGTGCTAGAGATCCAAAAACAGGGGGCGGCGAG. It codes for CSARDPKTGGGE. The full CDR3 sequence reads CSARDPKTGGGEQYF.

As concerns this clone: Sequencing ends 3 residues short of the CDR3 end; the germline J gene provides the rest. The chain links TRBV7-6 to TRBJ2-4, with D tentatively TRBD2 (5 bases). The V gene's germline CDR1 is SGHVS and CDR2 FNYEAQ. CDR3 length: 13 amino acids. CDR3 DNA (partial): TGTGCCAGCAGCCCCGGGGTATCCTATGGT. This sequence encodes CASSPGVSYG. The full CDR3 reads CASSPGVSYGQYF.

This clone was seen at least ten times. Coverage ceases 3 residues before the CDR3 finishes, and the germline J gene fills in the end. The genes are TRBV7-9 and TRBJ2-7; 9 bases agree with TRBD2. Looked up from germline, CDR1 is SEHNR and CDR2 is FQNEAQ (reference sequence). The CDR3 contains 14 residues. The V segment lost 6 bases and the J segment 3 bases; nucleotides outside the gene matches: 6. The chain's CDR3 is CASRPSGAYYEQYF. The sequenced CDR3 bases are TGTGCCAGCAGGCCTAGCGGGGCCTACTACGAG.

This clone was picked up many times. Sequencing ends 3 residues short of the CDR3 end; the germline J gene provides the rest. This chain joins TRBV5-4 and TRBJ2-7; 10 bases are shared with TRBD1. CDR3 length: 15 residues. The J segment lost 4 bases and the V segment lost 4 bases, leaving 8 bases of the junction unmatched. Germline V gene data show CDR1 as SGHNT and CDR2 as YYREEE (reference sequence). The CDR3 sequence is CASSATPGQGYEQYF. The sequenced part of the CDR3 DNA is TGTGCCAGCAGCGCCACCCCGGGACAGGGGTACGAG.

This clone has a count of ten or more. The sequenced part of the CDR3 DNA is TGTGCCAGTAAGGATCGGGGAAACTACGAG. Translating gives CASKDRGNYE. The whole CDR3 region reads CASKDRGNYEQYF. The chain employs TRBV19 and TRBJ2-7; tentative D call: TRBD2 (5 bases). With the read ending 3 residues before the CDR3 end, the germline J gene is used to fill in that end. Germline V gene sequence: CDR1 LNHDA, CDR2 SQIVND (reference sequence). V shed 7 bases and J shed 3 bases, with 13 bases lying between them. The CDR3 has 13 amino acids.